This T cell receptor beta chain was identified in a study of beta chain features in type 1 diabetes. Study details: Similarity in age, gender and cell yields was seen between patients and healthy donors.

A few counts support this clone. Antigen unknown. Study-level results: The influence of HLA type on TCRB rearrangement stayed undetermined. Across all four CD4+ subsets, people with type 1 diabetes showed modestly shorter TCRB CDR3s. Cells expressing TCR highly could be over-represented by cDNA sequencing.

Every isolated RNA sample was fully reverse transcribed, so sequencing captured expressed TCRB transcripts. Method: immunoSEQ multiplex PCR; TCRdb's copy keeps in-frame clones and lacks some. The data show almost 350,000 clones, approximately 9.7% seen once. This TCR came from a man younger than 40 with type 1 diabetes. The sequenced sample consisted of central memory CD4+ T cells from blood.

CDR3 nucleotide sequence: TGTGCCACTGGTGGGGGAAGCACAGATACGCAGTATTTT. Its protein is CATGGGSTDTQYF. The chain recombines TRBV30 with TRBJ2-3, with D perhaps assigned TRBD1 or TRBD2 (5 bases each). CDR1 and CDR2 from the germline V gene are GTSNPN and SVGIG (reference sequence). V gave up 8 bases and J gave up 0 bases, with 12 bases separating them. The CDR3 is 13 amino acids.